This T cell receptor (beta chain) is drawn from a study of blood T cell repertoires in COVID-19. Study context: Collection of acute and convalescent COVID-19 samples took place in the United States, Italy and Spain. Nucleic acid was either cDNA or gDNA, and it came from T cells, B-cell-depleted T cells, or PBMCs.

As processed by the authors: Amplification of reference gene primers provided the estimated nucleated cell counts. TCRdb's table, derived via immunoSEQ multiplex PCR, lists solely in-frame clones and lacks some. That table furnishes V, J and clone size, whereas the DNA furnished D and trimming. The table has about 160,000 clones, roughly nine tenths seen once. J was trimmed by 2 bases and V by 6 bases; bases with no gene match: 5. CDR3 length: 15 residues. Germline loops: CDR1 LNHDA, CDR2 SQIVND (reference sequence). The receptor was isolated from a woman in her seventies with acute or convalescent COVID-19. The V and J genes are TRBV19 and TRBJ2-2; 8 bases agree with TRBD1. The sequencing sample was made of peripheral blood. As DNA, the CDR3 is TGTGCCAGTAGCTCTCAGGGGGCTAACACCGGGGAGCTGTTTTTT. Translated, it gives CASSSQGANTGELFF.